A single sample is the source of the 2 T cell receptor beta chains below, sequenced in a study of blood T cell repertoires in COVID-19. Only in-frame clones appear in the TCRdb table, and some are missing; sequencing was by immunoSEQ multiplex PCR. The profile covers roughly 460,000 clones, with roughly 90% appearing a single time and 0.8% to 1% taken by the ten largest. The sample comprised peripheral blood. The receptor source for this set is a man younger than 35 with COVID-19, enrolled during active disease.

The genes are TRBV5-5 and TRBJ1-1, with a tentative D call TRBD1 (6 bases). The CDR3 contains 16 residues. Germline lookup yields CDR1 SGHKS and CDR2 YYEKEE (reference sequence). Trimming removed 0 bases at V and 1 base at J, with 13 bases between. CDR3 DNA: TGTGCCAGCAGCTTGGGGGGAACAGGGCGGAACACTGAAGCTTTCTTT. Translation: CASSLGGTGRNTEAFF.

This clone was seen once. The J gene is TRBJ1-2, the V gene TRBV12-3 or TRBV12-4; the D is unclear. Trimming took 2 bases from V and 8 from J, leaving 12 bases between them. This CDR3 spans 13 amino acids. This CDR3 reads CASSLNRAGGYTF. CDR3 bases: TGTGCCAGCAGTTTAAACCGCGCGGGGGGCTACACCTTC.